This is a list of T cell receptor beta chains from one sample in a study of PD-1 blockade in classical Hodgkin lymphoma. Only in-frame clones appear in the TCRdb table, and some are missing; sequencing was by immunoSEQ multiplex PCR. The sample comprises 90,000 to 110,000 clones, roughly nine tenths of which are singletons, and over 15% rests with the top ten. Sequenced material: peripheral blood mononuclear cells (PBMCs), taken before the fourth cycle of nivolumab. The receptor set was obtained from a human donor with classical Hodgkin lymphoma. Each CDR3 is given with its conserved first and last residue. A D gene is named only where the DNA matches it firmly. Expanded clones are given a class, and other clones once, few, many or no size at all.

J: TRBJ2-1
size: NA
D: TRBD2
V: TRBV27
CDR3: CASSSTSGGYNEQFF
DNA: TGTGCCAGCAGTTCGACTAGCGGGGGCTACAATGAGCAGTTCTTC

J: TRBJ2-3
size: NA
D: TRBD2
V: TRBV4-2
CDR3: CASSQDPSLAGTTSTDTQYF
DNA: TGTGCCAGCAGCCAAGATCCATCGCTAGCGGGCACGACTAGCACAGATACGCAGTATTTT

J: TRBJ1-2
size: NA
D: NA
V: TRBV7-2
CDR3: CASSLDRQNYGYTF
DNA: TGTGCCAGCAGCTTAGATCGGCAGAACTATGGCTACACCTTC

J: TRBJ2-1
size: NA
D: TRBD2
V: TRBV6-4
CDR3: CASSGLAGVDEQFF
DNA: TGTGCCAGCAGTGGACTAGCGGGAGTGGATGAGCAGTTCTTC

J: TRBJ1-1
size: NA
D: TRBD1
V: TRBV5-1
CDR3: CASSLLGQGSSEAFF
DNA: TGCGCCAGCAGCTTGTTGGGACAGGGGTCATCTGAAGCTTTCTTT

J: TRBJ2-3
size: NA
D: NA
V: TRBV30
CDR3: CAWSVGVAVSTDTQYF
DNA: TGTGCCTGGAGTGTGGGGGTAGCGGTTAGCACAGATACGCAGTATTTT

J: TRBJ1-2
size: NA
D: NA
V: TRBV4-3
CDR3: CASSQVVSGVGYGYTF
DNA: TGCGCCAGCAGCCAAGTTGTGTCTGGGGTTGGCTACGGCTACACCTTC

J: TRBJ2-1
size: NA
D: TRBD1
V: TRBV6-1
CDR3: CASSEEEGQGHNEQFF
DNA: TGTGCCAGCAGTGAAGAAGAGGGACAGGGACACAATGAGCAGTTCTTC

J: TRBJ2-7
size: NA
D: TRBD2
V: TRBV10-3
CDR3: CAISDSSGRSYEQYF
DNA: TGTGCCATCAGTGACTCTAGCGGGAGAAGCTACGAGCAGTACTTC

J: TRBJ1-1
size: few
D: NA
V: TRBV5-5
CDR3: CASSLGPTQGAFF
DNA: TGTGCCAGCAGCTTGGGGCCGACACAAGGAGCTTTCTTT

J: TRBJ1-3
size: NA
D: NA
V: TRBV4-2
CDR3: CASSQLPKGGSGNTIYF
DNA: TGTGCCAGCAGCCAATTACCCAAAGGGGGGTCCGGAAACACCATATATTTT

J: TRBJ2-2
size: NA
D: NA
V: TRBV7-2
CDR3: CASSLFPLNTGELFF
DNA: TGTGCCAGCAGCTTATTCCCCCTCAACACCGGGGAGCTGTTTTTT

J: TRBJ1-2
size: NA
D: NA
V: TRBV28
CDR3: CASSLNVGINYGYTF
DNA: TGTGCCAGCAGTCTAAACGTGGGGATAAACTATGGCTACACCTTC

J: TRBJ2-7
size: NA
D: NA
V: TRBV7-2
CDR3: CASSLEVARGREQYF
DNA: TGTGCCAGCAGCCTGGAGGTGGCGCGGGGACGCGAGCAGTACTTC

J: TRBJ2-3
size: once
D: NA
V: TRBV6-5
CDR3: CASSSGHGDTQYF
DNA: TGTGCCAGCAGCTCGGGACACGGAGATACGCAGTATTTT

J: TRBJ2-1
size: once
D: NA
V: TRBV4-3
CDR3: CASSQGNNRNEQFF
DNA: TGCGCCAGCAGCCAAGGAAATAATAGGAATGAGCAGTTCTTC

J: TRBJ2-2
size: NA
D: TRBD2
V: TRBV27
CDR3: CASSLGTRAGELFF
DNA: TGTGCCAGCAGTTTGGGGACTAGGGCCGGGGAGCTGTTTTTT

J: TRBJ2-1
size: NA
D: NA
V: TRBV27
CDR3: CASGGGGSYNEQFF
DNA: TGTGCCAGCGGGGGAGGTGGTTCCTACAATGAGCAGTTCTTC

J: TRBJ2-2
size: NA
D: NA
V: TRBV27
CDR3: CASSSYIGELFF
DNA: TGTGCCAGCAGTTCATACATCGGGGAGCTGTTTTTT

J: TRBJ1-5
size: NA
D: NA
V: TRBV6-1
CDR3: CASIPPVHGPQHF
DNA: TGTGCCAGCATTCCTCCAGTACATGGCCCCCAGCATTTT

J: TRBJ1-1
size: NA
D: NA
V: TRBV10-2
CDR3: CASSDRDGTMNTEAFF
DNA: TGCGCCAGCAGTGACCGGGACGGAACAATGAACACTGAAGCTTTCTTT

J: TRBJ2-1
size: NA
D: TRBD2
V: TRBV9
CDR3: CASSATTSGRYNEQFF
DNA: TGTGCCAGCAGCGCGACCACTAGCGGGAGATACAATGAGCAGTTCTTC

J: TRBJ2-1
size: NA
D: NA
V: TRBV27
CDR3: CASSFGLYNEQFF
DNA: TGTGCCAGCAGTTTCGGTCTCTACAATGAGCAGTTCTTC

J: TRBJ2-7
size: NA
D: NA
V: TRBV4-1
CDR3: CASSQGRRNSYEQYF
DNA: TGCGCCAGCAGCCAAGGACGGCGAAACTCCTACGAGCAGTACTTC

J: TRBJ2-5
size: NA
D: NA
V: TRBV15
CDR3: CATSRDQQSQETQYF
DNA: TGTGCCACCAGCAGAGACCAACAGTCCCAAGAGACCCAGTACTTC

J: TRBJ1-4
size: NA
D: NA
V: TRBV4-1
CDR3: CASSQGHGRVNEKLFF
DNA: TGCGCCAGCAGCCAAGGGCATGGCAGGGTTAATGAAAAACTGTTTTTT

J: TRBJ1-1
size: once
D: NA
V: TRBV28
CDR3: CASSFLDRRNTEAFF
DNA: TGTGCCAGCAGTTTTCTAGACAGGAGGAACACTGAAGCTTTCTTT

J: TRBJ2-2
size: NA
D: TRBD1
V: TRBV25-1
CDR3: CASSPAGGARNTGELFF
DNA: TGTGCCAGCAGCCCGGCAGGGGGCGCGCGGAACACCGGGGAGCTGTTTTTT

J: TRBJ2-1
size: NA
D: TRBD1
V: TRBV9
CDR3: CASSVYRGIGNEQFF
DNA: TGTGCCAGCAGCGTATACAGGGGGATCGGGAATGAGCAGTTCTTC

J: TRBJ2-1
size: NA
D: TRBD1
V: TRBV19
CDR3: CASSILRTGGRNEQFF
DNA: TGTGCCAGTAGTATATTGCGGACAGGGGGACGCAATGAGCAGTTCTTC

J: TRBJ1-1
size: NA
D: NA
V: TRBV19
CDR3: CASSKGITEAFF
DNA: TGTGCCAGTAGTAAGGGGATCACTGAAGCTTTCTTT

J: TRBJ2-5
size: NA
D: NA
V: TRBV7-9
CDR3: CASSLVEGLEGETQYF
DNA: TGTGCCAGCAGCTTAGTTGAGGGGCTGGAGGGAGAGACCCAGTACTTC

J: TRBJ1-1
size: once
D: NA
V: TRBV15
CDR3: CATSRDSSNTEAFF
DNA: TGTGCCACCAGCAGAGATAGTTCTAACACTGAAGCTTTCTTT

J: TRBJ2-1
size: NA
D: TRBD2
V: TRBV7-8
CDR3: CASSSRVVAGVGHEQFF
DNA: TGTGCCAGCAGCTCGCGGGTGGTGGCGGGAGTAGGGCATGAGCAGTTCTTC

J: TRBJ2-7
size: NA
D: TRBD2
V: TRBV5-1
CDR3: CASRPSGKPGNEQYF
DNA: TGCGCCAGCCGGCCTAGCGGGAAACCTGGCAACGAGCAGTACTTC

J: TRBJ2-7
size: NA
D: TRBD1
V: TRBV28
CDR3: CASSLSRTGLYEQYF
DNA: TGTGCCAGCAGTTTATCCCGGACAGGGCTTTACGAGCAGTACTTC

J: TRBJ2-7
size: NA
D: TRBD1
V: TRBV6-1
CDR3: CASSLRQGVSYEQYF
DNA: TGTGCCAGCAGTCTCCGACAGGGCGTCTCCTACGAGCAGTACTTC

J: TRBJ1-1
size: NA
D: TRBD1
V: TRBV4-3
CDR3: CASSQDLYTGGNTEAFF
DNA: TGCGCCAGCAGCCAAGATTTATATACAGGGGGGAACACTGAAGCTTTCTTT

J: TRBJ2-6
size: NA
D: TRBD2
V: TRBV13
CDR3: CASSPGTSGSSGANVLTF
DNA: TGTGCCAGCAGCCCTGGGACTAGCGGGAGCTCTGGGGCCAACGTCCTGACTTTC

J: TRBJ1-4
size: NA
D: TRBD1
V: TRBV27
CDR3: CASKFAGQGASTEKLFF
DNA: TGTGCCAGCAAATTCGCGGGACAGGGGGCTTCTACTGAAAAACTGTTTTTT